One sample yielded the 6 T cell receptor beta chains listed below, sequenced in a study of CD8+CD57+ T cells in acquired aplastic anemia. Genomic DNA, serving as template, underwent TCR beta VDJ and CDR3 profiling. MiXCR, applied by TCRdb to the reads, yields one record per CDR3 protein. The sample carries over 150,000 distinct CDR3 sequences, about 48% recorded once. Patients sequenced had flow cytometry evidence of CD8+CD57+ cell expansion. Sequencing used sorted CD4+, CD8+, or CD8+CD57+ T cells (not recorded which) from PBMCs. The receptor set was obtained from a human donor with aplastic anemia.

The CDR3 region is CASSLTGESYEQYF. The CDR3 DNA sequence: TGCGCCAGCAGCCTCACGGGGGAAAGCTACGAGCAGTACTTC. V usage is TRBV5-1 and J usage is TRBJ2-7; D possibly corresponds to TRBD2 (6 bases). Deletions cut 4 bases from V and 3 bases from J, with 14 bases between. This CDR3 spans 14 amino acids. Germline values: CDR1 SGHRS, CDR2 YFSETQ. Filled out from reference TRBV5-1 and TRBJ2-7, the complete variable domain reads KAGVTQTPRYLIKTRGQQVTLSCSPISGHRSVSWYQQTPGQGLQFLFEYFSETQRNKGNFPGRFSGRQFSNSRSEMNVSTLELGDSALYLCASSLTGESYEQYFGPGTRLTVT.

This clonotype was seen many times. The gene calls are TRBV19 and TRBJ1-5; the D gene is possibly TRBD1 (6 bases). V lost 3 bases, J lost 8 bases, and 20 bases lay in between. Germline values: CDR1 LNHDA, CDR2 SQIVND (reference sequence). CDR3 length: 16 residues. This chain's CDR3 is CASSIPYRDLRKPQHF. The CDR3, as DNA: TGTGCCAGTAGTATCCCTTACAGGGACCTAAGAAAGCCCCAGCATTTT.

With respect to this clonotype: Just one base apart from a much larger clone, this may be a read error. This chain connects TRBV5-6 to TRBJ2-3; TRBD1 might be the D (6 bases). Germline values: CDR1 SGHDT, CDR2 YYEEEE. The CDR3 totals 14 residues. CDR3 residues: CASSLVGAPDAQYF. CDR3 bases: TGTGCCAGCAGCTTGGTGGGGGCCCCAGATGCGCAGTATTTT. The variable domain in full, completed from reference TRBV5-6 and TRBJ2-3, reads DAGVTQSPTHLIKTRGQQVTLRCSPKSGHDTVSWYQQALGQGPQFIFQYYEEEERQRGNFPDRFSGHQFPNYSSELNVNALLLGDSALYLCASSLVGAPDAQYFGPGTRLTVL.

This clonotype was seen repeatedly, ten times or more. V usage is TRBV19 and J usage is TRBJ2-1; maybe TRBD2 (5 bases). With 7 bases removed from V and 2 bases from J, the gap between germline ends came to 12 bases. The germline V gene encodes CDR1 LNHDA and CDR2 SQIVND (reference sequence). The CDR3 spans 14 residues. Here the CDR3 reads CASTPEETYNEQFF. The DNA of the CDR3 is TGTGCCAGTACCCCGGAGGAAACCTACAATGAGCAGTTCTTC. Variable domain in full (rest from reference TRBV19 and TRBJ2-1): DGGITQSPKYLFRKEGQNVTLSCEQNLNHDAMYWYRQDPGQGLRLIYYSQIVNDFQKGDIAEGYSVSREKKESFPLTVTSAQKNPTAFYLCASTPEETYNEQFFGPGTRLTVL.

The chain links TRBV6-1 to TRBJ2-5; 12 nucleotides line up with TRBD2. The ends lost 7 bases at V and 4 bases at J; junction bases unmatched: 1. The germline V gene encodes CDR1 MNHNS and CDR2 SASEGT. The CDR3 extends over 13 amino acids. The CDR3 DNA reads TGTGCCAGCACTAGCGGGGGGGGAGAGACCCAGTACTTC. Amino acid sequence: CASTSGGGETQYF.

This rearrangement joins TRBV11-1 to TRBJ2-3, with TRBD1 as a possible D gene (6 bases). This CDR3 is built from 15 residues. The V gene's germline CDR1 is SGHAT and CDR2 FQDESV (reference sequence). V dropped 3 bases and J dropped 5 bases, with 15 bases sitting between them. CDR3 sequence reads: CASSFGQPLEDTQYF. Here the CDR3 DNA reads TGTGCCAGCAGCTTCGGACAGCCGCTGGAAGATACGCAGTATTTT.